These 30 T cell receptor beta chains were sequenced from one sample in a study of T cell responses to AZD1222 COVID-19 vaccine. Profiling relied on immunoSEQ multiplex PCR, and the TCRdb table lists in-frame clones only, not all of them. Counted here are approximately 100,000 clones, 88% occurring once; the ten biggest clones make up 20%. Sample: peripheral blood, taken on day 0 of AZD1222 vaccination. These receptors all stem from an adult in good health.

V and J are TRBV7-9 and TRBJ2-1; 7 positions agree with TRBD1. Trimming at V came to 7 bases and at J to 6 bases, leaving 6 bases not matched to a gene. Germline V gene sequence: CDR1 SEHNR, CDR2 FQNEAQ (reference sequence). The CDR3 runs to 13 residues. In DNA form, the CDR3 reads TGTGCCAGCAACCCCGGGACAGTCAATGAGCAGTTCTTC. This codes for CASNPGTVNEQFF.

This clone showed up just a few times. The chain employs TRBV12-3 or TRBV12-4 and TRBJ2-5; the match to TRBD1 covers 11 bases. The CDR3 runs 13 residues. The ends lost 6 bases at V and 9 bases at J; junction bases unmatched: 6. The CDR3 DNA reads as TGTGCCAGCAGCCGGGGACAGGGGGATCCCCAGTACTTC. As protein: CASSRGQGDPQYF.

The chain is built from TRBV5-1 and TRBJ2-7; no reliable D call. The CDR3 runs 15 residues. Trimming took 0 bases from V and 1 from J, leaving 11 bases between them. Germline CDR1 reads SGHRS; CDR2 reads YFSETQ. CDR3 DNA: TGCGCCAGCAGCTTGGGGCCCACCGGATCCTACGAGCAGTACTTC. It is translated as CASSLGPTGSYEQYF. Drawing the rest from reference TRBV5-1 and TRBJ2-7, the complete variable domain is KAGVTQTPRYLIKTRGQQVTLSCSPISGHRSVSWYQQTPGQGLQFLFEYFSETQRNKGNFPGRFSGRQFSNSRSEMNVSTLELGDSALYLCASSLGPTGSYEQYFGPGTRLTVT.

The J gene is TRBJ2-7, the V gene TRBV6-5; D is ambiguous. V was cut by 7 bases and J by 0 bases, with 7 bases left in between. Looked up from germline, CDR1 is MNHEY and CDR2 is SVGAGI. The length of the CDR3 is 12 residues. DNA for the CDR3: TGTGCCAGCACTACACTCTCCTACGAGCAGTACTTC. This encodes CASTTLSYEQYF.

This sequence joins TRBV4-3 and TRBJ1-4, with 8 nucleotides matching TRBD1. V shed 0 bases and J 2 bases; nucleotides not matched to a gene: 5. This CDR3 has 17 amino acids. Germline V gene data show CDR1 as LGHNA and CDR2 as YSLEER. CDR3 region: CASSQDRGQDTNEKLFF. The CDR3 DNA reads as TGCGCCAGCAGCCAAGATAGGGGACAGGATACTAATGAAAAACTGTTTTTT.

The chain's CDR3 is CASSKENLIYEQYF. Written as DNA, the CDR3 is TGTGCCAGTAGTAAGGAGAACTTAATCTACGAGCAGTACTTC. The chain joins TRBV19 to TRBJ2-7, with D unclear. Germline V lookup: CDR1 LNHDA, CDR2 SQIVND (reference sequence). CDR3 size: 14 residues. The V end lost 4 bases, the J end lost 3 bases, and 13 bases lay between the germline ends.

In DNA form, the CDR3 reads TGTGCCAGCAGCTTCACTGGGTTAAATGAAAAACTGTTTTTT. It is translated as CASSFTGLNEKLFF. The genes are TRBV7-2 and TRBJ1-4; D remains unclear. V dropped 3 bases and J dropped 5 bases, with 10 bases sitting between them. CDR3 size: 14 residues. Looked up from germline, CDR1 is SGHTA and CDR2 is FQGNSA.

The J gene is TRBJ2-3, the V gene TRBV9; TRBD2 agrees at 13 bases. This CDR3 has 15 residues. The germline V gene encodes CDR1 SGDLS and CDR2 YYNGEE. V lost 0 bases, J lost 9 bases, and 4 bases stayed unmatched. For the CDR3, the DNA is TGTGCCAGCAGCGTAGGGACTAGCGGGGGTGGGACGCAGTATTTT. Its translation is CASSVGTSGGGTQYF. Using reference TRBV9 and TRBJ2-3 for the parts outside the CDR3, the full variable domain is DSGVTQTPKHLITATGQRVTLRCSPRSGDLSVYWYQQSLDQGLQFLIQYYNGEERAKGNILERFSAQQFPDLHSELNLSSLELGDSALYFCASSVGTSGGGTQYFGPGTRLTVL.

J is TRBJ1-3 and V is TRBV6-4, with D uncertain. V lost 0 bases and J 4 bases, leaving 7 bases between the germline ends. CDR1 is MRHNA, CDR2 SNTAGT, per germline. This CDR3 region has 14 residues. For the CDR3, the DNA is TGTGCCAGCAGTGACTCGGTTGGGGGAAACACCATATATTTT. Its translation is CASSDSVGGNTIYF.

CDR3 bases: TGTGCCAGCAGCCTCCAACATGAGGTTAATACTGAAGCTTTCTTT. Its protein is CASSLQHEVNTEAFF. The chain joins TRBV7-2 to TRBJ1-1; D is unresolved. Germline V lookup: CDR1 SGHTA, CDR2 FQGNSA. Deletions cut 5 bases from V and 5 bases from J, with 18 bases between. There are 15 residues in the CDR3.

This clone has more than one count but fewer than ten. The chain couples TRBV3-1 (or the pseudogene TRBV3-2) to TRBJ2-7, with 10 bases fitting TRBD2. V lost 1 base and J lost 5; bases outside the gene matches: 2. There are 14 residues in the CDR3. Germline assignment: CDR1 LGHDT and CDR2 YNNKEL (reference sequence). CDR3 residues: CASSQVGLADEQYF. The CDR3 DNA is TGTGCCAGCAGCCAAGTAGGACTAGCGGACGAGCAGTACTTC.

The CDR3 DNA follows: TGCGCCAGCAGCTTGGGAGGTACCGACCAGGGGGGGAAGACCCAGTACTTC. Translating gives CASSLGGTDQGGKTQYF. The chain uses TRBV5-1 and TRBJ2-5, with D perhaps TRBD1 or TRBD2 (7 bases each). Germline values: CDR1 SGHRS, CDR2 YFSETQ. The CDR3 contains 17 residues. Trimming cost V 0 bases and J 6 bases, with 21 bases left between them.

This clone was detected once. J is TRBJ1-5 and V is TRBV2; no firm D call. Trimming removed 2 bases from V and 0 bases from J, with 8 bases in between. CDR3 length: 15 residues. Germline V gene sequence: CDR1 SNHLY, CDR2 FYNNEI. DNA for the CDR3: TGTGCCAGCAGTGAAATGGCGGTTAGCAATCAGCCCCAGCATTTT. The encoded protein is CASSEMAVSNQPQHF.

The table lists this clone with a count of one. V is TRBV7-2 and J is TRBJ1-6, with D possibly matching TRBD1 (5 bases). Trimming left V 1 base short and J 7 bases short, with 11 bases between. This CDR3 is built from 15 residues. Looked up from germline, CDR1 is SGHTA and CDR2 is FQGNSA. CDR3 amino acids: CASSLGPGENSPLHF. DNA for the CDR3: TGTGCCAGCAGCTTAGGCCCGGGGGAGAATTCACCCCTCCACTTT.

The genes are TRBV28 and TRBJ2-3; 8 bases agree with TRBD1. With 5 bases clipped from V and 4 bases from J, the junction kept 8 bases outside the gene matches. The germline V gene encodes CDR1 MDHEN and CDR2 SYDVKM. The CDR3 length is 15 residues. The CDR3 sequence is CASSPYGQGADTQYF. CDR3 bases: TGTGCCAGCAGTCCCTACGGACAGGGCGCAGATACGCAGTATTTT.

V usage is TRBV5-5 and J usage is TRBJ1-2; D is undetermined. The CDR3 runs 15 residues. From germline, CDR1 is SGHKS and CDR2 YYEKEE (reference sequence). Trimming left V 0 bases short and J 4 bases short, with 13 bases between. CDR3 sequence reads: CASSLDSPESYGYTF. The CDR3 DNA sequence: TGTGCCAGCAGCTTGGACAGCCCAGAATCCTATGGCTACACCTTC.

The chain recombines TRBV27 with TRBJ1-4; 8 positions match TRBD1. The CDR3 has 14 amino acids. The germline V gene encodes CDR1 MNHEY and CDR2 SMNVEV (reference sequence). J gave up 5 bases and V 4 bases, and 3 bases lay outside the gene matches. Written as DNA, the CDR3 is TGTGCCAGCAGTTCGGGACAGGAAAATGAAAAACTGTTTTTT. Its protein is CASSSGQENEKLFF.

The CDR3 sequence: CASSLSVAGGEETQYF. The CDR3 bases are TGTGCCAGCAGCTTATCAGTAGCGGGTGGGGAAGAGACCCAGTACTTC. V and J are TRBV7-2 and TRBJ2-5, with 7 bases that match TRBD2. The CDR3 is made up of 16 amino acids. CDR1 SGHTA and CDR2 FQGNSA come from the germline V gene. Trimming removed 2 bases from V and 3 bases from J; junction bases left unmatched: 9. The full variable domain, its missing parts supplied by reference TRBV7-2 and TRBJ2-5, is GAGVSQSPSNKVTEKGKDVELRCDPISGHTALYWYRQSLGQGLEFLIYFQGNSAPDKSGLPSDRFSAERTGGSVSTLTIQRTQQEDSAVYLCASSLSVAGGEETQYFGPGTRLLVL.

The CDR3 sequence is CASSFRQGVMNTEAFF. The CDR3 nucleotides read TGTGCCAGCAGTTTTAGACAGGGGGTTATGAACACTGAAGCTTTCTTT. The chain links TRBV27 to TRBJ1-1; 9 bases map to TRBD1. This CDR3 comprises 16 residues. Trimming cost V 3 bases and J 0 bases; bases outside gene matches: 5. Per germline, CDR1 MNHEY and CDR2 SMNVEV (reference sequence).

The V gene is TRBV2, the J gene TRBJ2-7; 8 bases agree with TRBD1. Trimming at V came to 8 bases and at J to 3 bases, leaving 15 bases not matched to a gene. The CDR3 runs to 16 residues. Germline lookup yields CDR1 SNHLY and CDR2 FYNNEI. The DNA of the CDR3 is TGTGCCAGCCTCAACCCAACCGGGACAGGTTTCTACGAGCAGTACTTC. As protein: CASLNPTGTGFYEQYF.

The CDR3 sequence: CASSQVVRETQYF. In nucleotides, the CDR3 is TGCGCCAGCAGCCAAGTAGTTCGAGAGACCCAGTACTTC. The genes are TRBV4-1 and TRBJ2-5, with D unresolved. V was clipped by 1 base and J by 4 bases, with 7 bases between them. The CDR3 has 13 residues. The germline V gene encodes CDR1 MGHRA and CDR2 YSYEKL.

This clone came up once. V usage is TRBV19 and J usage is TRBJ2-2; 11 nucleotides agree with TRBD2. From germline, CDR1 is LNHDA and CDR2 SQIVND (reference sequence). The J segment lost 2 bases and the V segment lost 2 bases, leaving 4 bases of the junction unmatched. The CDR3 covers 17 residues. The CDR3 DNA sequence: TGTGCCAGTAGTATACTAGCGGGGGGCCTCAACACCGGGGAGCTGTTTTTT. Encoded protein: CASSILAGGLNTGELFF. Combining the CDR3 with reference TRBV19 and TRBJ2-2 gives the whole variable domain DGGITQSPKYLFRKEGQNVTLSCEQNLNHDAMYWYRQDPGQGLRLIYYSQIVNDFQKGDIAEGYSVSREKKESFPLTVTSAQKNPTAFYLCASSILAGGLNTGELFFGEGSRLTVL.

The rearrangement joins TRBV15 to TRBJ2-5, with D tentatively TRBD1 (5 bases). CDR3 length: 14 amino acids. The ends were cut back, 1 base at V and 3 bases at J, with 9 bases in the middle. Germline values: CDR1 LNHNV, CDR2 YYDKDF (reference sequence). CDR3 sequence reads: CATSRGGSEETQYF. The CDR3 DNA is TGTGCCACCAGCAGAGGGGGCTCGGAAGAGACCCAGTACTTC.

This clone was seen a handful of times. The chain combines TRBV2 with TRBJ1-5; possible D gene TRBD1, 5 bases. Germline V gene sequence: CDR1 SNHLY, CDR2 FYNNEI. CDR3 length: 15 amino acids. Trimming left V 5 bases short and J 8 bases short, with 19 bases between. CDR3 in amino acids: CASSQDVALGEPQHF. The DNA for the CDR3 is TGTGCCAGCAGTCAGGACGTCGCCCTGGGGGAGCCCCAGCATTTT.

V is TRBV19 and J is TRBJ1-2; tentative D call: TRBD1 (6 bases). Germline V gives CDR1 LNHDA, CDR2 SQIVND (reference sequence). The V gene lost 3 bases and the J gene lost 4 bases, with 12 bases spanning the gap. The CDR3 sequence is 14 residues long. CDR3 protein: CASSIQGSGYGYTF. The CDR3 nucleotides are TGTGCCAGTAGTATTCAGGGGTCGGGCTATGGCTACACCTTC.

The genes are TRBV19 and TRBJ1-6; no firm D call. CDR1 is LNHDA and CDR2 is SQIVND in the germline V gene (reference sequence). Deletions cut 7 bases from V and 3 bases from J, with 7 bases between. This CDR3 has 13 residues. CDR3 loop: CASMEHYNSPLHF. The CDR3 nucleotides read TGTGCCAGTATGGAACACTATAATTCACCCCTCCACTTT.

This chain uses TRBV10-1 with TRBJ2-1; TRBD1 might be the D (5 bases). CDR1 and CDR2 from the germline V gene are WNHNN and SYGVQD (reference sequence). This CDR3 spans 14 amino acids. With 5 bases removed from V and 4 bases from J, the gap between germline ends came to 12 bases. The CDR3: CASSSQGSYNEQFF. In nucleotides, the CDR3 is TGCGCCAGCAGTAGCCAGGGCTCTTACAATGAGCAGTTCTTC.

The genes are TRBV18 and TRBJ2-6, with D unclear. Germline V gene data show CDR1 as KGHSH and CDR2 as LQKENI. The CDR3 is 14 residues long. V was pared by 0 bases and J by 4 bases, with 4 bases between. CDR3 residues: CASSPPPGANVLTF. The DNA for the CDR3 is TGTGCCAGCTCACCACCACCAGGGGCCAACGTCCTGACTTTC. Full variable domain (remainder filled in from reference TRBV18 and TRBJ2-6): NAGVMQNPRHLVRRRGQEARLRCSPMKGHSHVYWYRQLPEEGLKFMVYLQKENIIDESGMPKERFSAEFPKEGPSILRIQQVVRGDSAAYFCASSPPPGANVLTFGAGSRLTVL.

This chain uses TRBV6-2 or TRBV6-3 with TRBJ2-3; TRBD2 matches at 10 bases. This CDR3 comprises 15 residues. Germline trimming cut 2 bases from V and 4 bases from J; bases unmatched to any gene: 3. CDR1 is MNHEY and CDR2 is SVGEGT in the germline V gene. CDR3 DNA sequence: TGTGCCAGCAGTTACCCTAGCGGGGGAGCAGATACGCAGTATTTT. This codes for CASSYPSGGADTQYF.

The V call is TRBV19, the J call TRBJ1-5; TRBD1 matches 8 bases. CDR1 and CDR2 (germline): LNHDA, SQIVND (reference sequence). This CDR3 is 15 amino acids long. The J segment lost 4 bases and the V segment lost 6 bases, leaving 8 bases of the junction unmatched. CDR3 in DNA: TGTGCCAGTAGATCCGGACAGGGATTTAATCAGCCCCAGCATTTT. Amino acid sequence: CASRSGQGFNQPQHF.